Each of the 27 T cell receptor beta chains below was sequenced from the same sample in a study of CD8+ T cells in alopecia areata. Reverse transcribed after extraction, RNA yielded cDNA as the sequencing template. The table came from immunoSEQ multiplex PCR; TCRdb's copy has only in-frame clones and leaves some out. The repertoire holds fewer than 250,000 clones, approximately 40% seen once, with around 2.5% in the top ten. Treatment reported: oral pan-JAK inhibitor, 5-10 mg twice daily. The starting material was CD4+ T cells sorted from blood, obtained between weeks 36 and 40, from a patient treated with tofacitinib. The source of these receptors is a human donor with alopecia areata.

CDR3 in amino acids: CAIGQKETQYF. CDR3 coding DNA: TGTGCCATCGGACAGAAAGAGACCCAGTACTTC. The chain combines TRBV10-3 with TRBJ2-5, with TRBD1 as a possible D gene (6 bases). This CDR3 contains 11 residues. CDR1 and CDR2 from the germline V gene are ENHRY and SYGVKD. Trimming shortened V by 8 bases and J by 3 bases, and 7 bases separated the two germline ends.

This clone showed up just once. The chain has TRBV29-1 and TRBJ1-4; perhaps TRBD1 as D (5 bases). The V end lost 4 bases, the J end lost 8 bases, and 11 bases lay between the germline ends. This CDR3 is 12 amino acids long. Germline V lookup: CDR1 SQVTM, CDR2 ANQGSEA. The CDR3: CSVGRVGEKLFF. The DNA for the CDR3 is TGCAGCGTTGGCAGGGTTGGGGAAAAACTGTTTTTT.

J is TRBJ2-3 and V is TRBV7-2; TRBD2 aligns across 10 bases. CDR1 and CDR2 (germline): SGHTA, FQGNSA. V lost 8 bases and J lost 8; bases outside the gene matches: 10. CDR3 length: 14 amino acids. The CDR3 spells CASGTSGASTTQYF. CDR3 DNA sequence: TGTGCCAGCGGTACTAGCGGGGCATCTACTACGCAGTATTTT.

A note on this clone: Other DNA sequences from this sample encode an identical CDR3 as well. This chain connects TRBV2 to TRBJ2-5, with 10 bases aligning to TRBD1. The CDR3 is 14 amino acids. Trimming removed 6 bases from V and 1 base from J; junction bases left unmatched: 2. CDR1 is SNHLY, CDR2 FYNNEI, per germline. CDR3 loop: CASSRDRGQETQYF. Here the CDR3 DNA reads TGTGCCAGCAGCCGGGACAGGGGCCAAGAGACCCAGTACTTC.

In this sample, this clone turned up a few times. The chain uses TRBV29-1 and TRBJ1-1; tentatively, D is TRBD1 (6 bases). The V gene lost 3 bases and the J gene lost 8 bases, with 10 bases spanning the gap. This CDR3 comprises 11 residues. Germline V lookup: CDR1 SQVTM, CDR2 ANQGSEA. The CDR3 loop reads CSVERQAEAFF. The CDR3 DNA sequence: TGCAGCGTTGAGCGACAGGCAGAAGCTTTCTTT. Full variable domain (remainder filled in from reference TRBV29-1 and TRBJ1-1): SAVISQKPSRDICQRGTSLTIQCQVDSQVTMMFWYRQQPGQSLTLIATANQGSEATYESGFVIDKFPISRPNLTFSTLTVSNMSPEDSSIYLCSVERQAEAFFGQGTRLTVV.

The J gene is TRBJ1-2, the V gene TRBV30; 9 bases match TRBD1. The CDR3 runs to 15 residues. Trimming at V came to 5 bases and at J to 0 bases, leaving 7 bases not matched to a gene. Germline assignment: CDR1 GTSNPN and CDR2 SVGIG (reference sequence). CDR3 residues: CAWGMDRGANYGYTF. The CDR3 DNA reads TGTGCCTGGGGGATGGACAGGGGCGCTAACTATGGCTACACCTTC.

The chain joins TRBV30 to TRBJ1-1, with 9 bases lining up with TRBD1. Losses at the gene ends were 4 bases for V and 10 bases for J; bases not matched to a gene: 10. This CDR3 comprises 13 residues. Germline V CDR1 and CDR2: GTSNPN, SVGIG (reference sequence). The CDR3 loop reads CAWTAGQGHGAFF. The CDR3 DNA reads TGTGCCTGGACGGCGGGACAGGGTCACGGAGCTTTCTTT.

The V call is TRBV7-2, the J call TRBJ2-5, with 9 positions matching TRBD2. The J segment lost 5 bases and the V segment lost 6 bases, leaving 7 bases of the junction unmatched. The CDR3 extends over 14 amino acids. The germline V gene has CDR1 SGHTA and CDR2 FQGNSA. The CDR3 region has the DNA TGTGCCAGCAGTTATCTAGCGGGAAGCGAGACCCAGTACTTC. Translated, it gives CASSYLAGSETQYF.

The rearrangement uses TRBV6-5 and TRBJ2-1; tentatively, D is TRBD2 (6 bases). With 3 bases removed from V and 8 bases from J, the gap between germline ends came to 17 bases. The germline V gene has CDR1 MNHEY and CDR2 SVGAGI. The CDR3 extends over 15 amino acids. This chain's CDR3 is CASSYSGTPPYEQFF. In nucleotides, the CDR3 is TGTGCCAGCAGTTATTCCGGGACTCCACCGTATGAGCAGTTCTTC.

The chain joins TRBV7-2 to TRBJ2-7; TRBD1 aligns across 10 bases. The V gene's germline CDR1 is SGHTA and CDR2 FQGNSA. This CDR3 is 14 amino acids long. The V and J ends lost 4 bases and 7 bases, in that order; junction bases with no gene match: 7. CDR3 sequence: CASSSDRGHREQYF. The CDR3 coding sequence is TGTGCCAGCAGCTCCGACAGGGGGCATAGGGAGCAGTACTTC.

The chain employs TRBV2 and TRBJ2-7; D is uncertain. Germline V gives CDR1 SNHLY, CDR2 FYNNEI. The V end was cut by 6 bases, the J end by 4 bases, with 7 bases between. This CDR3 is built from 11 residues. Written as DNA, the CDR3 is TGTGCCAGCAGGGTTCGGTACGAGCAGTACTTC. Translating it yields CASRVRYEQYF.

This clone was recorded many times. The chain uses TRBV30 and TRBJ1-1; D not certain. The V gene's germline CDR1 is GTSNPN and CDR2 SVGIG (reference sequence). The CDR3 totals 14 residues. CDR3 sequence reads: CVLERGSMNTEAFF. The CDR3 DNA reads as TGTGTTCTAGAGCGGGGATCCATGAACACTGAAGCTTTCTTT.

Details on this clone: The junction differs from germline at one of its ends, possibly a read error. CDR3 sequence (DNA): TGTGCCAGCAGCTTAGGACTAGCGGGGCCTCCCTTCCTCTTC. It encodes CASSLGLAGPPFLF. V gene TRBV7-9 combines with J gene TRBJ2-7; 11 bases line up with TRBD2. This CDR3 region has 14 residues. Per the germline V gene, CDR1 is SEHNR and CDR2 is FQNEAQ (reference sequence).

V usage is TRBV6-1 and J usage is TRBJ1-5; no definite D call. Germline CDR1 reads MNHNS; CDR2 reads SASEGT. V was trimmed by 3 bases and J by 3 bases, leaving 9 bases between them. This CDR3 region has 14 residues. CDR3 in DNA: TGTGCCAGCAGTGACAGCTCGGTCAATCAGCCCCAGCATTTT. Its protein is CASSDSSVNQPQHF.

This clone was picked up a small number of times. The rearrangement joins TRBV2 to TRBJ2-1; 12 bases fit TRBD2. The CDR3 loop spans 16 amino acids. Trimming at V came to 4 bases and at J to 4 bases, leaving 5 bases not matched to a gene. Germline V gives CDR1 SNHLY, CDR2 FYNNEI. The chain's CDR3 is CASSGLLAGGYNEQFF. Here the CDR3 DNA reads TGTGCCAGCAGTGGTCTGCTAGCGGGAGGGTACAATGAGCAGTTCTTC. Variable domain in full (rest from reference TRBV2 and TRBJ2-1): EPEVTQTPSHQVTQMGQEVILRCVPISNHLYFYWYRQILGQKVEFLVSFYNNEISEKSEIFDDQFSVERPDGSNFTLKIRSTKLEDSAMYFCASSGLLAGGYNEQFFGPGTRLTVL.

This clone was picked up many times. The rearrangement joins TRBV9 to TRBJ1-2, with 10 positions matching TRBD1. The length of the CDR3 is 15 residues. Germline V CDR1 and CDR2: SGDLS, YYNGEE. The V segment lost 3 bases and the J segment 4 bases; nucleotides outside the gene matches: 6. The CDR3 nucleotides read TGTGCCAGCAGCGCGACAGGGGGCTACGGCTATGGCTACACCTTC. Its translation is CASSATGGYGYGYTF.

The chain links TRBV5-1 to TRBJ2-3; D is unclear. V lost 0 bases, J lost 4 bases, and 9 bases lay in between. Germline lookup yields CDR1 SGHRS and CDR2 YFSETQ. The CDR3 is made up of 14 amino acids. The CDR3 DNA reads TGCGCCAGCAGCTTGGTGGCAGCCGCAGATACGCAGTATTTT. Residues: CASSLVAAADTQYF.

The V gene is TRBV19, the J gene TRBJ2-7, with 8 bases identical to TRBD1. The CDR3 spans 15 residues. Germline V lookup: CDR1 LNHDA, CDR2 SQIVND (reference sequence). Trimming at V came to 1 base and at J to 3 bases, leaving 5 bases not matched to a gene. The CDR3 sequence: CASSIAGQGRYEQYF. Written as DNA, the CDR3 is TGTGCCAGTAGTATAGCTGGACAGGGCCGCTACGAGCAGTACTTC.

Ten or more counts support this clone. This chain uses TRBV30 with TRBJ2-1, with D perhaps assigned TRBD1 or TRBD2 (5 bases each). The CDR3 covers 11 residues. V was trimmed by 3 bases and J by 15 bases, leaving 15 bases between them. Germline loops: CDR1 GTSNPN, CDR2 SVGIG (reference sequence). Here the CDR3 DNA reads TGTGCCTGGAGCGGGGCGGTTAAGTGGTTCTTC. Protein product: CAWSGAVKWFF.

The chain couples TRBV5-1 to TRBJ2-5; D unresolved. This CDR3 has 12 amino acids. V was clipped by 2 bases and J by 2 bases, with 4 bases between them. CDR1 and CDR2 from the germline V gene are SGHRS and YFSETQ. CDR3 nucleotide sequence: TGCGCCAGCAGCTTCCAGCAAGAGACCCAGTACTTC. It yields the protein CASSFQQETQYF.

The J gene is TRBJ2-3, the V gene TRBV7-2; 11 bases are shared with TRBD2. CDR3 size: 19 residues. J was trimmed by 8 bases and V by 2 bases; bases with no gene match: 18. Looked up from germline, CDR1 is SGHTA and CDR2 is FQGNSA. The CDR3 DNA reads as TGTGCCAGCAGCTTAAAACCCGCTAGACTAGCGGGGCACCAGGGTACGCAGTATTTT. It yields the protein CASSLKPARLAGHQGTQYF.

The chain has TRBV11-2 and TRBJ2-7; TRBD2 matches at 9 bases. V was pared by 5 bases and J by 2 bases, with 13 bases of the junction left unmatched. CDR3 length: 17 residues. The V gene's germline CDR1 is SGHAT and CDR2 FQNNGV. The CDR3 protein is CASSKKREDNRPYEQYF. CDR3 DNA: TGTGCCAGCAGCAAGAAGCGGGAGGACAATAGACCCTACGAGCAGTACTTC.

The V call is TRBV20-1, the J call TRBJ2-7, with D hard to call. Trimming stripped 5 bases from V and 9 bases from J, with 14 bases between. Germline V gene data show CDR1 as DFQATT and CDR2 as SNEGSKA (reference sequence). CDR3 size: 11 residues. This CDR3 reads CSAPLFGWQYF. The CDR3 region has the DNA TGCAGTGCTCCTCTCTTTGGGTGGCAGTACTTC.

This clone was recorded only once. Other DNA variants within this sample encode the same CDR3. This chain joins TRBV5-1 and TRBJ2-6; D could derive from TRBD1 or TRBD2 (5 bases each). This CDR3 has 18 amino acids. Between the trimmed V and J ends, which lost 1 base and 0 bases, there was a span of 14 bases. The germline V gene encodes CDR1 SGHRS and CDR2 YFSETQ. CDR3 DNA: TGCGCCAGCAGCTTGAAAGGGACGGCTAGCTCTGGGGCCAACGTCCTGACTTTC. Its protein is CASSLKGTASSGANVLTF.

This clone was seen a handful of times. This CDR3 is CASSPLFVTGNTIYF. The CDR3, as DNA: TGTGCCAGCAGTCCACTTTTCGTTACTGGAAACACCATATATTTT. The gene calls are TRBV6-5 and TRBJ1-3; D is undetermined. The CDR3 loop spans 15 amino acids. Looked up from germline, CDR1 is MNHEY and CDR2 is SVGAGI. Deletions cut 5 bases from V and 2 bases from J, with 13 bases between.

This clone has only a few counts. This chain uses TRBV7-8 with TRBJ1-1; a weak D match, TRBD1 (6 bases). Germline-derived CDR1 and CDR2 are SGHVS and FQNEAQ. V was pared by 0 bases and J by 1 base, with 9 bases between. This CDR3 has 15 amino acids. The CDR3 coding sequence is TGTGCCAGCAGCTTAGCTCAGGGGAGGAACACTGAAGCTTTCTTT. As protein: CASSLAQGRNTEAFF. Together with reference TRBV7-8 and TRBJ1-1, the CDR3 gives the full variable domain: GAGVSQSPRYKVAKRGQDVALRCDPISGHVSLFWYQQALGQGPEFLTYFQNEAQLDKSGLPSDRFFAERPEGSVSTLKIQRTQQEDSAVYLCASSLAQGRNTEAFFGQGTRLTVV.

This clone has more than one count but fewer than ten. This chain joins TRBV10-3 and TRBJ2-7; D assignment may be TRBD1 or TRBD2 (5 bases each). CDR1 is ENHRY, CDR2 SYGVKD, per germline. V was clipped by 2 bases and J by 4 bases, with 12 bases between them. The CDR3 is made up of 14 amino acids. CDR3 loop: CAISESRDGYEQYF. The CDR3 DNA reads TGTGCCATCAGTGAGAGCCGGGACGGTTACGAGCAGTACTTC.